This is a list of T cell receptor beta chains from one sample in a study of lymphopenia after photon versus proton radiotherapy. Here immunoSEQ multiplex PCR was the method, and the copy in TCRdb shows in-frame clones only, minus some. The sample yields some 40,000 clones, about 86% seen once. Sequenced material: peripheral blood, taken from a patient treated with proton-based radiotherapy. The receptors come from a woman between 65 and 79 years old with pancreatic cancer. Some clones in this sample may be carry-over from other donors' samples. The conserved cysteine and the conserved F or W are not part of the CDR3 here.

j_gene: TRBJ1-2; v_gene: TRBV27; len: 12; CDR3aa: ASSLGTGHQGYT
j_gene: TRBJ1-1; v_gene: TRBV27; len: 11; CDR3aa: ASSLQGTTEAF
j_gene: TRBJ2-3; v_gene: TRBV6-5; len: 13; CDR3aa: ASRSPGGVPDTQY
j_gene: TRBJ1-1; v_gene: TRBV9; len: 13; CDR3aa: ASSPTQGAGTEAF
j_gene: TRBJ2-7; v_gene: TRBV10-1; len: 11; CDR3aa: ASSGTSAFGQY
j_gene: TRBJ2-1; v_gene: TRBV7-2; len: 12; CDR3aa: ASSPRVGTHEQF
j_gene: TRBJ2-1; v_gene: TRBV10-3; len: 13; CDR3aa: AISEGSGGNNEQF
j_gene: TRBJ1-5; v_gene: TRBV30; len: 13; CDR3aa: AWSVGGRVDQPQH
j_gene: TRBJ1-1; v_gene: TRBV30; len: 11; CDR3aa: AWSDSHNTEAF
j_gene: TRBJ2-2; v_gene: TRBV2; len: 12; CDR3aa: ASTAGLSTGELF
j_gene: TRBJ1-3; v_gene: TRBV30; len: 12; CDR3aa: ACSVRGPGNTIY
j_gene: TRBJ1-3; v_gene: TRBV7-9; len: 14; CDR3aa: ASTLGTVSSGNTIY
j_gene: TRBJ2-1; v_gene: TRBV6-6; len: 12; CDR3aa: ASSYRGEFDEQF